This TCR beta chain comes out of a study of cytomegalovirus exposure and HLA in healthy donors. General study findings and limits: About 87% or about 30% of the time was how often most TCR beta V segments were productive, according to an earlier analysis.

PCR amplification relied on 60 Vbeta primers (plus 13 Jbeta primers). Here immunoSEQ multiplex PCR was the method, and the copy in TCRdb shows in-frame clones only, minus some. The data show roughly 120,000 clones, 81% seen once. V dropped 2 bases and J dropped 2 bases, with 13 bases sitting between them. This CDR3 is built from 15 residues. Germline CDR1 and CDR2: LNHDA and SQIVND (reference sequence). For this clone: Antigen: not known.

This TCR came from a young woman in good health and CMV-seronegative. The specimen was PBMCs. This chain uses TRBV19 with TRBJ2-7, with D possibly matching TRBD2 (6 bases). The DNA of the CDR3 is TGTGCCAGTAGTATAAGGCGGGAACTCCCCTACGAGCAGTACTTC. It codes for CASSIRRELPYEQYF.